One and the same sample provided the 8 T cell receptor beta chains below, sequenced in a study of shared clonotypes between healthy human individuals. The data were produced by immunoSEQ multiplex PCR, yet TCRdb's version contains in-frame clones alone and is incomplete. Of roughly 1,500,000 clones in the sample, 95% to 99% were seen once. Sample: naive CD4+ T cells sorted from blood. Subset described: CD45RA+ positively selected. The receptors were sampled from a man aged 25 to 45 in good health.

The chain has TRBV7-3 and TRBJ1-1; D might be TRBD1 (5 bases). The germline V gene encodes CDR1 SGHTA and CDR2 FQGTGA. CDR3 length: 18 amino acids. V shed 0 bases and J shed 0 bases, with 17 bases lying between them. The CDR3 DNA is TGTGCCAGCAGCTTAACGCGGGCAGGGTCGGGGTTGAACACTGAAGCTTTCTTT. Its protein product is CASSLTRAGSGLNTEAFF.

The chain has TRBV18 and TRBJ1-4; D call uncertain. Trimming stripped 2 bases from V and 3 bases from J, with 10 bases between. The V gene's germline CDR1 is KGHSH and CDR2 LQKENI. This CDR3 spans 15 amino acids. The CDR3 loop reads CASSPVGGPNEKLFF. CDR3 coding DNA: TGTGCCAGCTCACCAGTGGGAGGACCTAATGAAAAACTGTTTTTT.

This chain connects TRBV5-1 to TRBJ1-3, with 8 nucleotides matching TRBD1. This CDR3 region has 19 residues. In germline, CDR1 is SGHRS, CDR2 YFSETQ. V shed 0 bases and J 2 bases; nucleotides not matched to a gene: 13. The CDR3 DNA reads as TGCGCCAGCAGCTTGGGAATTCAGGGGGCGCTTTCGGCTGGAAACACCATATATTTT. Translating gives CASSLGIQGALSAGNTIYF.

Here the CDR3 DNA reads TGTGCCAGCAGTCCACAGGGGGCTCTCCGGGGTGAGCAGTACTTC. Its translation: CASSPQGALRGEQYF. The V call is TRBV6-5, the J call TRBJ2-7; 9 bases agree with TRBD1. This CDR3 has 15 residues. Germline-derived CDR1 and CDR2 are MNHEY and SVGAGI. With 5 bases clipped from V and 7 bases from J, the junction kept 12 bases outside the gene matches.

The CDR3 DNA reads as TGTGCTAGTGGTTTCATGAGTAGCGCTGACTCTGGGGCCAACGTCCTGACTTTC. It encodes CASGFMSSADSGANVLTF. V gene TRBV12-5 combines with J gene TRBJ2-6, with a weak D call TRBD2 (5 bases). Trimming removed 3 bases from V and 0 bases from J, with 15 bases in between. The CDR3 runs 18 residues. Germline CDR1 is LGHNT and CDR2 is FRNRAP.

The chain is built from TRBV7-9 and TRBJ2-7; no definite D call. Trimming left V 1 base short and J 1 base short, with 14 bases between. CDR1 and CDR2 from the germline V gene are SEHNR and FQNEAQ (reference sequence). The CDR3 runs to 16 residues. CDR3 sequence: CASSLESWAESYEQYF. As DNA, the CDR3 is TGTGCCAGCAGCTTAGAATCTTGGGCCGAATCCTACGAGCAGTACTTC.

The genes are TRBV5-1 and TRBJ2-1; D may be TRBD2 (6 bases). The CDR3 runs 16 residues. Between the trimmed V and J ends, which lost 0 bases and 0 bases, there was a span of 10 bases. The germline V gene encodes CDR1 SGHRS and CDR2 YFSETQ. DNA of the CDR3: TGCGCCAGCAGCTTGGTTAGCGGCCACTCCTACAATGAGCAGTTCTTC. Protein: CASSLVSGHSYNEQFF.

CDR3 bases: TGCGCCAGCAGCCGAACCGGGACTACCTCCTACGAGCAGTACTTC. Amino acids: CASSRTGTTSYEQYF. The chain recombines TRBV4-3 with TRBJ2-7, with 7 bases matching TRBD2. V was pared by 4 bases and J by 0 bases, with 6 bases of the junction left unmatched. The CDR3 loop spans 15 amino acids. CDR1 LGHNA and CDR2 YSLEER come from the germline V gene.